The 27 T cell receptor beta chains listed next were all sequenced from one sample in a study of control samples from healthy donors and cancer patients. Here immunoSEQ multiplex PCR was the method, and the copy in TCRdb shows in-frame clones only, minus some. Found here are about 130,000 clones, approximately 89% of them singletons; the top ten hold about 7.9%. Input material: PBMCs. The receptors were sampled from a man aged 50-59 years with head and neck cancer.

This chain uses TRBV9 with TRBJ1-2; TRBD1 might be the D (5 bases). V was clipped by 5 bases and J by 6 bases, with 20 bases between them. The CDR3 consists of 15 residues. In germline, CDR1 is SGDLS, CDR2 YYNGEE. The CDR3 reads CASRGRQFADDGYTF. In DNA form, the CDR3 reads TGTGCCAGCAGGGGACGGCAGTTCGCTGATGATGGCTACACCTTC.

The J gene is TRBJ1-1, the V gene TRBV29-1; TRBD1 matches 9 bases. CDR3 length: 14 amino acids. Germline CDR1 SQVTM, CDR2 ANQGSEA. Trimming at V came to 3 bases and at J to 4 bases, leaving 6 bases not matched to a gene. CDR3 coding DNA: TGCAGCGTTGATCGACAGGGGGTGGGCACTGAAGCTTTCTTT. This translates into CSVDRQGVGTEAFF.

The J gene is TRBJ2-1, the V gene TRBV30; possibly TRBD1 or TRBD2 for D (5 bases each). Germline CDR1 GTSNPN, CDR2 SVGIG (reference sequence). The CDR3 extends over 12 amino acids. Trimming stripped 0 bases from V and 5 bases from J, with 5 bases between. The CDR3 DNA follows: TGTGCCTGGAGTGTGGGGGACAATGAGCAGTTCTTC. It translates to CAWSVGDNEQFF. Full variable domain (rest looked up from reference TRBV30 and TRBJ2-1): SQTIHQWPATLVQPVGSPLSLECTVEGTSNPNLYWYRQAAGRGLQLLFYSVGIGQISSEVPQNLSASRPQDRQFILSSKKLLLSDSGFYLCAWSVGDNEQFFGPGTRLTVL.

The genes are TRBV28 and TRBJ1-6; TRBD1 matches 7 bases. In germline, CDR1 is MDHEN, CDR2 SYDVKM. The V gene end was trimmed by 6 bases and the J gene end by 4 bases; junction bases not matched to a gene: 6. The CDR3 covers 15 residues. CDR3 amino acids: CASSPTTGYNSPLHF. The CDR3 bases are TGTGCCAGCAGCCCAACGACAGGGTATAATTCACCCCTCCACTTT.

This clone is a singleton in its sample. The chain couples TRBV11-2 to TRBJ2-7; D may correspond to TRBD1 or TRBD2 (5 bases each). V lost 4 bases and J lost 2, with 12 bases in between. The CDR3 totals 14 residues. The V gene's germline CDR1 is SGHAT and CDR2 FQNNGV. The chain's CDR3 is CASSYRGDPYEQYF. CDR3 DNA: TGTGCCAGCAGCTACCGGGGCGACCCCTACGAGCAGTACTTC.

The gene calls are TRBV4-2 and TRBJ1-6; 8 bases match TRBD1. This CDR3 is 16 amino acids long. In germline, CDR1 is LGHNA, CDR2 YNFKEQ. Unmatched junction bases numbered 5, after V lost 0 bases and J lost 7 bases. This CDR3 reads CASSQDPGGENSPLHF. The CDR3 DNA sequence: TGTGCCAGCAGCCAAGATCCAGGGGGCGAAAATTCACCCCTCCACTTT.

The chain is built from TRBV2 and TRBJ1-6; a weak D match, TRBD1 (6 bases). The CDR3 has 14 amino acids. Per germline, CDR1 SNHLY and CDR2 FYNNEI. Deletions cut 6 bases from V and 7 bases from J, with 13 bases between. CDR3 region: CASSAAGDNSPLHF. As DNA, the CDR3 is TGTGCCAGCAGCGCCGCAGGGGACAATTCACCCCTCCACTTT.

This rearrangement joins TRBV9 to TRBJ2-7; D remains unclear. The length of the CDR3 is 15 residues. The V end lost 0 bases, the J end lost 2 bases, and 12 bases lay between the germline ends. Per the germline V gene, CDR1 is SGDLS and CDR2 is YYNGEE. CDR3 bases: TGTGCCAGCAGCGTAGGAGGTGGACGGCCCTACGAGCAGTACTTC. It codes for CASSVGGGRPYEQYF.

On this clone itself: Mismatch with germline at one junction end may stem from a read error. This chain uses TRBV28 with TRBJ1-1; D might be TRBD1 (6 bases). Germline assignment: CDR1 MDHEN and CDR2 SYDVKM. The CDR3 runs to 14 residues. CDR3 region: CAGSYGGRGTEAFF. Written as DNA, the CDR3 is TGTGCCGGCAGTTACGGGGGGCGAGGCACTGAAGCTTTCTTT. Drawing the rest from reference TRBV28 and TRBJ1-1, the complete variable domain is DVKVTQSSRYLVKRTGEKVFLECVQDMDHENMFWYRQDPGLGLRLIYFSYDVKMKEKGDIPEGYSVSREKKERFSLILESASTNQTSMYLCAGSYGGRGTEAFFGQGTRLTVV.

This clone was observed once. V usage is TRBV19 and J usage is TRBJ2-2; 9 positions agree with TRBD2. V shed 5 bases, J shed 6 bases, and the junction held 13 bases outside the gene matches. The CDR3 consists of 17 residues. Germline V gene data show CDR1 as LNHDA and CDR2 as SQIVND (reference sequence). The CDR3 loop reads CASSDPRREGPSGELFF. The CDR3 DNA reads TGTGCCAGTAGTGACCCCCGGCGGGAGGGCCCTTCCGGGGAGCTGTTTTTT. The entire variable domain, with the rest obtained from reference TRBV19 and TRBJ2-2, is as follows: DGGITQSPKYLFRKEGQNVTLSCEQNLNHDAMYWYRQDPGQGLRLIYYSQIVNDFQKGDIAEGYSVSREKKESFPLTVTSAQKNPTAFYLCASSDPRREGPSGELFFGEGSRLTVL.

The rearrangement uses TRBV7-3 and TRBJ1-5; perhaps TRBD1 as D (5 bases). V lost 0 bases, J lost 11 bases, and 11 bases lay in between. CDR3 length: 13 residues. Germline V lookup: CDR1 SGHTA, CDR2 FQGTGA. CDR3: CASSLTGGGTQHF. CDR3 nucleotides: TGTGCCAGCAGCTTAACCGGGGGAGGGACCCAGCATTTT.

This chain connects TRBV6-5 to TRBJ2-5; TRBD2 aligns across 12 bases. The ends lost 4 bases at V and 1 base at J; junction bases unmatched: 1. The CDR3 is 15 amino acids. Germline values: CDR1 MNHEY, CDR2 SVGAGI. CDR3 bases: TGTGCCAGCAGTTGGACTAGCGGGGCCCAAGAGACCCAGTACTTC. This translates into CASSWTSGAQETQYF.

Details on this clone: The DNA is left out, because the CDR3 cannot be placed on it with certainty; the CDR3 is given as TCRdb lists it. The V and J genes are TRBV7-2 and TRBJ1-6; the D segment call TRBD1 is taken from the table without a DNA check. The CDR3 totals 15 residues, both ends included. Germline CDR1 and CDR2: SGHTA and FQGNSA. The CDR3 spells CASSFGPGRDSPLHF.

DNA of the CDR3: TGTGCCAGCAGCCGTGGAGGGACTAGCGGAGACAATGAGCAGTTCTTC. It specifies CASSRGGTSGDNEQFF. This chain links TRBV11-3 with TRBJ2-1, with 11 bases fitting TRBD2. V lost 5 bases to trimming and J lost 5 bases; unmatched junction nucleotides: 8. This CDR3 has 16 residues. The germline V gene has CDR1 SGHNT and CDR2 YENEEA.

The J gene is TRBJ1-3, the V gene TRBV7-2; D is ambiguous. From germline, CDR1 is SGHTA and CDR2 FQGNSA. V lost 3 bases and J 2 bases, leaving 14 bases between the germline ends. The CDR3 loop spans 16 amino acids. The CDR3 DNA sequence: TGTGCCAGCAGCTTGCACGGGATTTTAGCTGGAAACACCATATATTTT. It codes for CASSLHGILAGNTIYF.

The CDR3 protein is CASRRLGSVATEAFF. CDR3 bases: TGTGCCAGTAGAAGGTTGGGCAGCGTGGCCACTGAAGCTTTCTTT. The chain couples TRBV19 to TRBJ1-1; D not certain. The CDR3 length is 15 residues. CDR1 is LNHDA and CDR2 is SQIVND in the germline V gene (reference sequence). With 6 bases removed from V and 4 bases from J, the gap between germline ends came to 18 bases.

This clone was counted once. The rearrangement links TRBV7-9 to TRBJ2-7; 13 nucleotides align to TRBD2. Trimming cost V 6 bases and J 4 bases; bases outside gene matches: 12. Germline assignment: CDR1 SEHNR and CDR2 FQNEAQ (reference sequence). The CDR3 loop spans 17 amino acids. CDR3 in DNA: TGTGCCAGCAGTTATAGGACTAGCGGGAGTTCCGGATACGAGCAGTACTTC. The encoded protein is CASSYRTSGSSGYEQYF.

The rearrangement uses TRBV7-2 and TRBJ2-2; a weak D match, TRBD2 (5 bases). V was clipped by 5 bases and J by 2 bases, with 15 bases between them. CDR1 and CDR2 from the germline V gene are SGHTA and FQGNSA. The CDR3 loop spans 16 amino acids. This chain's CDR3 is CASSPRGGGNTGELFF. DNA for the CDR3: TGTGCCAGCAGCCCCCGTGGAGGCGGAAACACCGGGGAGCTGTTTTTT.

Turning to this clone: The sample has other DNA sequences that encode this CDR3 too. This rearrangement joins TRBV3-1 (or the pseudogene TRBV3-2) to TRBJ2-5, with unresolved D. Germline V gives CDR1 LGHDT, CDR2 YNNKEL (reference sequence). The CDR3 covers 12 residues. The V gene lost 4 bases and the J gene lost 1 base, with 4 bases spanning the gap. The CDR3 region has the DNA TGTGCCAGCAGCCTAGGCCAAGAGACCCAGTACTTC. It translates to CASSLGQETQYF.

The chain links TRBV11-2 to TRBJ2-2, with TRBD1 matching over 7 bases. This CDR3 has 15 residues. Looked up from germline, CDR1 is SGHAT and CDR2 is FQNNGV. Trimming removed 0 bases from V and 7 bases from J; junction bases left unmatched: 5. The CDR3 protein is CASSLETGFNGELFF. The CDR3 nucleotides read TGTGCCAGCAGCTTAGAGACAGGGTTTAACGGGGAGCTGTTTTTT.

The V gene is TRBV27, the J gene TRBJ2-3; TRBD2 agrees at 10 bases. Looked up from germline, CDR1 is MNHEY and CDR2 is SMNVEV (reference sequence). The CDR3 is 16 amino acids. V lost 5 bases, J lost 4 bases, and 9 bases stayed unmatched. The CDR3 protein is CASSLLASGRADTQYF. The CDR3 coding sequence is TGTGCCAGCAGTCTCCTGGCTAGCGGGAGAGCAGATACGCAGTATTTT.

The table lists this clone with a count of one. V usage is TRBV20-1 and J usage is TRBJ2-7, with D unresolved. CDR3 size: 13 residues. V dropped 3 bases and J dropped 2 bases, with 11 bases sitting between them. The V gene's germline CDR1 is DFQATT and CDR2 SNEGSKA (reference sequence). CDR3 protein: CSASQDRAYEQYF. Here the CDR3 DNA reads TGCAGTGCTAGTCAGGACCGGGCCTACGAGCAGTACTTC.

The chain joins TRBV29-1 to TRBJ2-1; 14 positions agree with TRBD2. After removal of 6 bases from V and 8 bases from J, the junction contained 6 bases not matched to a gene. Per the germline V gene, CDR1 is SQVTM and CDR2 is ANQGSEA. The CDR3 length is 14 residues. CDR3 coding DNA: TGCAGCGTCGGTGGACTAGCGGGAGGTGATGAGCAGTTCTTC. As protein: CSVGGLAGGDEQFF.

The chain carries TRBV28 and TRBJ1-2; D is possibly TRBD1 (5 bases). This CDR3 has 15 amino acids. Trimming left V 5 bases short and J 2 bases short, with 15 bases between. Germline V gene sequence: CDR1 MDHEN, CDR2 SYDVKM. The CDR3 protein is CASSPYGRGNYGYTF. In nucleotides, the CDR3 is TGTGCCAGCAGTCCGTACGGCCGGGGGAACTATGGCTACACCTTC.

The chain joins TRBV5-1 to TRBJ1-1; tentative D call: TRBD1 (5 bases). The CDR3 length is 14 residues. Trimming removed 3 bases at V and 0 bases at J, with 9 bases between. In germline, CDR1 is SGHRS, CDR2 YFSETQ. For the CDR3, the DNA is TGCGCCAGCAGCTCCGACAGCCTGAACACTGAAGCTTTCTTT. Encoded protein: CASSSDSLNTEAFF.

The rearrangement joins TRBV6-1 to TRBJ2-7; 9 bases fit TRBD2. The germline CDR1 and CDR2 sequences are MNHNS and SASEGT. Losses at the gene ends were 3 bases for V and 4 bases for J; bases not matched to a gene: 7. The CDR3 length is 15 residues. The CDR3 loop reads CASSELIAGVYEQYF. CDR3 sequence (DNA): TGTGCCAGCAGTGAGTTAATAGCGGGAGTTTACGAGCAGTACTTC.

This chain connects TRBV10-2 to TRBJ2-4; 7 positions agree with TRBD2. Trimming took 6 bases from V and 1 from J; bases not matched to a gene: 6. Germline lookup yields CDR1 WSHSY and CDR2 SAAADI. This CDR3 comprises 15 residues. The CDR3 region is CASSDSGGAKNIQYF. The CDR3 DNA is TGCGCCAGCAGCGACTCGGGAGGCGCCAAAAACATTCAGTACTTC.